This T cell receptor (beta chain) was sequenced for a study of shared clonotypes between healthy human individuals. V was trimmed by 6 bases and J by 3 bases, leaving 7 bases between them. The germline V gene has CDR1 SQVTM and CDR2 ANQGSEA. The CDR3 has 11 amino acids. Measured with immunoSEQ multiplex PCR; TCRdb has only the in-frame clones, and not every one. The sample gives a few million clones, around 90% of which show up once; 0.3% to 0.4% is in the top ten. The sequencing input was naive CD4+ T cells from PBMCs. Subset reported: CD45RA+ positively selected. The chain recombines TRBV29-1 with TRBJ2-3; D gene ambiguous. This TCR was recovered from a young man in good health. Some clones in this sample may be carry-over from other donors' samples. CDR3 in DNA: TGCAGCGTCTGGAGAACAGATACGCAGTATTTT. Translation: CSVWRTDTQYF.